One T cell receptor (beta chain) is described in this entry. Its specificity is unknown. Profiled with immunoSEQ multiplex PCR; TCRdb holds only in-frame clones, not every one. The table records around 200,000 clones, 80% to 95% of them present only once. The entry originates in a study of shared clonotypes between healthy human individuals. At the level of the study: Donors consisted of two women and three men between 18 and 49. Study results and limitations: Naive CD4 clonotypes were shared across a handful of donors at roughly 5.3%.

The receptor's source is a woman aged 25 to 39 in good health. Specimen: naive CD4+ T cells sorted from blood. Subset reported: CD45RA+ positively selected.

The CDR3 reads CASSSPGLAGEDEQFF. The CDR3 bases are TGCGCCAGCAGCTCTCCCGGACTAGCGGGAGAGGATGAGCAGTTCTTC. V and J are TRBV5-1 and TRBJ2-1; TRBD2 agrees at 13 bases. CDR3 length: 16 amino acids. The germline V gene has CDR1 SGHRS and CDR2 YFSETQ. V was pared by 3 bases and J by 8 bases, with 8 bases of the junction left unmatched. Supplemented by reference TRBV5-1 and TRBJ2-1, the full variable domain reads KAGVTQTPRYLIKTRGQQVTLSCSPISGHRSVSWYQQTPGQGLQFLFEYFSETQRNKGNFPGRFSGRQFSNSRSEMNVSTLELGDSALYLCASSSPGLAGEDEQFFGPGTRLTVL.